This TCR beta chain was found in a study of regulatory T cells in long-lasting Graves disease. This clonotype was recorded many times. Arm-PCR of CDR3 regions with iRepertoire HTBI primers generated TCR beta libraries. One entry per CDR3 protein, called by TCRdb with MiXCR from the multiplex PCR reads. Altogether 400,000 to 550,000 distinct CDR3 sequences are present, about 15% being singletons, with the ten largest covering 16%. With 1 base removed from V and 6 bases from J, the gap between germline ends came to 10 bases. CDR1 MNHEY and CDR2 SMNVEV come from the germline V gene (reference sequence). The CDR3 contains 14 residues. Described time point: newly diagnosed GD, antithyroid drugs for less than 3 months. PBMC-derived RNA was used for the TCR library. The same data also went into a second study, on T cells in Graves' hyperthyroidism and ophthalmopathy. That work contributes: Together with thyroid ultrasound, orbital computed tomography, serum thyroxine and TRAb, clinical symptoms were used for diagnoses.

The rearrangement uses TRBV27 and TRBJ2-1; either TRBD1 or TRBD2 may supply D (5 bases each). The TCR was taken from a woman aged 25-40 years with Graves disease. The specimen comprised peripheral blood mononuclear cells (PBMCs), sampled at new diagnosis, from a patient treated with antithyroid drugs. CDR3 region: CASSLYSGGNEQFF. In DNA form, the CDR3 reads TGTGCCAGCAGTTTATATAGTGGGGGCAATGAGCAGTTCTTC.